The rows below give T cell receptor beta chains drawn from one sample of a study of cytomegalovirus exposure and HLA in healthy donors. Sequencing used immunoSEQ multiplex PCR; TCRdb keeps in-frame clones, though not all of them. The data hold approximately 70,000 clones, with roughly 78% observed a single time. Sequenced: PBMCs. All receptors derive from a man aged 35 to 55 in good health and CMV-seronegative. Each CDR3 is given with its conserved first and last residue. The D gene is left open where the match is weak. Some rows mark clone size as missing; the rest say once, few, many or name a class of expanded clone.

TRBD2	TRBJ2-3	TRBV2	once	TGTGCCAGAAGCGGGGGGGCCGGAGATACGCAGTATTTT	CARSGGAGDTQYF
-	TRBJ1-2	TRBV6-1	-	TGTGCCAGTAGTGGCTACACCTTC	CASSGYTF
-	TRBJ2-7	TRBV6-5	few	TGTGCCAGCAGCTCGACACAGGGAGCCTACGAGCAGTACTTC	CASSSTQGAYEQYF
-	TRBJ1-1	TRBV6-4	few	TGTGCCAGCAGTGAAAGCTTGAACACTGAAGCTTTCTTT	CASSESLNTEAFF
TRBD2	TRBJ2-3	TRBV7-2	few	TGTGCCAGCAGCTTATTGGGGGGGGAGACAGATACGCAGTATTTT	CASSLLGGETDTQYF
TRBD2	TRBJ2-7	TRBV4-2	-	TGTGCCAGCAGCTCGAATTTAGCGGGAGGGTACTACGAGCAGTACTTC	CASSSNLAGGYYEQYF
-	TRBJ2-7	TRBV29-1	-	TGCAGCGTTCGTGCAGGCGTGGACGAGCAGTACTTC	CSVRAGVDEQYF
-	TRBJ2-5	TRBV27	-	TGTGCCAGCAGTTCCGGGACATCCCTAGGGACCCAGTACTTC	CASSSGTSLGTQYF
-	TRBJ2-2	TRBV18	-	TGTGCCAGCTCCCTCACCAGGGATCCCACCGGGGAGCTGTTTTTT	CASSLTRDPTGELFF
TRBD1	TRBJ2-5	TRBV10-1	-	TGCGCCAGCAGCGAGGGACAGGGGGCGCGGGAGACCCAGTACTTC	CASSEGQGARETQYF
-	TRBJ2-5	TRBV2	-	TGTGCCAGCAGTGAGGGAGGGGGGGGCGCCCAAGAGACCCAGTACTTC	CASSEGGGGAQETQYF
-	TRBJ2-7	TRBV5-4	-	TGTGCCAGCCAGGCCGGGACTGAGTCTTCCTACGAGCAGTACTTC	CASQAGTESSYEQYF
-	TRBJ2-1	TRBV27	-	TGTGCCAGCAGTTTATTTCGCGGGGAAGAGCAGTTCTTC	CASSLFRGEEQFF
TRBD2	TRBJ2-2	TRBV6-1	few	TGTGCCAGCAGCCGGGGACTAGCGGGAGGCGGGGAGCTGTTTTTT	CASSRGLAGGGELFF
-	TRBJ1-5	TRBV5-1	-	TGCGCCAGCGGCTTGACGGGGCAGCCCCAGCATTTT	CASGLTGQPQHF
-	TRBJ2-7	TRBV5-6	few	TGTGCCAGCAGCTTGTCGTACTACGAGCAGTACTTC	CASSLSYYEQYF
-	TRBJ2-1	TRBV28	-	TGTGCCAGCAGTTACGAGGACACCTCCTACAATGAGCAGTTCTTC	CASSYEDTSYNEQFF
-	TRBJ2-3	TRBV10-2	few	TGCGCCAGCAGTGGGTCCGACAGAGGTACGCAGTATTTT	CASSGSDRGTQYF
-	TRBJ2-7	TRBV19	-	TGTGCCAGTAGTCCCCCCGGGACTCTGAACCCATACGAGCAGTACTTC	CASSPPGTLNPYEQYF
-	TRBJ1-6	TRBV10-1	-	TGCGCCAGCAGTGGACATACGGATTCACCCCTCCACTTT	CASSGHTDSPLHF
-	TRBJ2-5	TRBV28	-	TGTGCCGCCGGGGGGCGGACGTACCAAGAGACCCAGTACTTC	CAAGGRTYQETQYF
TRBD1	TRBJ2-7	TRBV5-6	once	TGTGCCAGCAGCTGGAGGACAGGCTCCTACTCCTACGAGCAGTACTTC	CASSWRTGSYSYEQYF
-	TRBJ2-7	TRBV28	-	TGTGCCAGCAGTATCAACTACGAGCAGTACTTC	CASSINYEQYF
-	TRBJ2-3	TRBV5-4	-	TGTGCCAGCAGCTTGCGGAGGAACCCCACAGATACGCAGTATTTT	CASSLRRNPTDTQYF